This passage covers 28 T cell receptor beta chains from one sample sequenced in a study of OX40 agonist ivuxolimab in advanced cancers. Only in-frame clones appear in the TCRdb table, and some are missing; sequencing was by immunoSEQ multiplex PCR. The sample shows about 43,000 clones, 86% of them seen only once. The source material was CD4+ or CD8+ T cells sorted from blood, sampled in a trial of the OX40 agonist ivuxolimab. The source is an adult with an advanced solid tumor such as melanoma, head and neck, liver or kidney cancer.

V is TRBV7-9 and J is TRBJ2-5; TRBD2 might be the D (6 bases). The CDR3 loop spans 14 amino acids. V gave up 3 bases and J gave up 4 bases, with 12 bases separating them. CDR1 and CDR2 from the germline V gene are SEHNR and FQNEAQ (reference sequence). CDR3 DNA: TGTGCCAGCAGCTTTGGAGGGTTTATAGAGACCCAGTACTTC. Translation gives CASSFGGFIETQYF.

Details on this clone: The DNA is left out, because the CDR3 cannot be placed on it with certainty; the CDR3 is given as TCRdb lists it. The CDR3: CAWSPLWESTEAFF. V usage is TRBV30 and J usage is TRBJ1-1. Germline V lookup: CDR1 GTSNPN, CDR2 SVGIG (reference sequence). Both ends counted, the CDR3 spans 14 residues.

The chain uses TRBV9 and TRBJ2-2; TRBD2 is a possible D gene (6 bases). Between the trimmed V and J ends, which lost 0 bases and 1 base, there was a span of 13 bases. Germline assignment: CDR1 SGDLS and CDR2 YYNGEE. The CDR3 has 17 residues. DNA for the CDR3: TGTGCCAGCAGCGTAGCTAGGAGCGGGCAGAACACCGGGGAGCTGTTTTTT. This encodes CASSVARSGQNTGELFF.

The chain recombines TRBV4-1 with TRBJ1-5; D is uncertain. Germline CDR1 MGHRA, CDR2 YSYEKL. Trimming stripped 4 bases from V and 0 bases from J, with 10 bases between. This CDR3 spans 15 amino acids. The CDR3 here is CASSLAGYSNQPQHF. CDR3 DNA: TGCGCCAGCAGCCTTGCCGGGTATAGCAATCAGCCCCAGCATTTT.

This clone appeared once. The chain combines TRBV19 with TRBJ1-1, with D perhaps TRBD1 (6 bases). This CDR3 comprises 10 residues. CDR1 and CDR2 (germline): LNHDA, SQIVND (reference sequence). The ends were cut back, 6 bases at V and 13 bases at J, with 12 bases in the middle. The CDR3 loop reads CASSETGFFF. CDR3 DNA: TGTGCCAGTAGCGAAACAGGGTTTTTCTTT.

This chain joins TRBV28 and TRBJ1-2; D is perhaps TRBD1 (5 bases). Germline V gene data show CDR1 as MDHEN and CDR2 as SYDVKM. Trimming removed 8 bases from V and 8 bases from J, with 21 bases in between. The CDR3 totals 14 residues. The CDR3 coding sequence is TGTGCCAGCGGGCGAGGGGCTGGCGGTAAGGGCTACACCTTC. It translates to CASGRGAGGKGYTF.

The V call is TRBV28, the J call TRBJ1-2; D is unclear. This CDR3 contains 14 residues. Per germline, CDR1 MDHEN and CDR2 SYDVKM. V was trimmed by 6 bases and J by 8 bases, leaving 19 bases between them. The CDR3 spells CASSKGNHQQGYTF. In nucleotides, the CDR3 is TGTGCCAGCAGCAAAGGGAATCACCAGCAGGGCTACACCTTC.

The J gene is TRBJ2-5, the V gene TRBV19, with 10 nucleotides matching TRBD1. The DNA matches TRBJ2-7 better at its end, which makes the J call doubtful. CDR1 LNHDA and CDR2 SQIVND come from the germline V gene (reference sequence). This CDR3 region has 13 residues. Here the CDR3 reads CASRGTGVDEQYF. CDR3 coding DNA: TGTGCCAGTAGAGGGACAGGGGTGGACGAGCAGTACTTC.

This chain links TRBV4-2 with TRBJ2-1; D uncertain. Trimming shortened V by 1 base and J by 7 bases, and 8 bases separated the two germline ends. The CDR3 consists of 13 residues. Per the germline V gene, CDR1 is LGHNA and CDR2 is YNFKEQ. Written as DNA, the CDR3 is TGTGCCAGCAGCCAAGTTAGTGAAAATGAGCAGTTCTTC. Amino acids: CASSQVSENEQFF.

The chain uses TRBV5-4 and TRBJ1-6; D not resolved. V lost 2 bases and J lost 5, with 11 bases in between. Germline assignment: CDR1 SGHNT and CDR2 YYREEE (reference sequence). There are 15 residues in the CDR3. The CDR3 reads CASSFQPRDNSPLHF. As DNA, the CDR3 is TGTGCCAGCAGCTTCCAGCCGCGGGATAATTCACCCCTCCACTTT.

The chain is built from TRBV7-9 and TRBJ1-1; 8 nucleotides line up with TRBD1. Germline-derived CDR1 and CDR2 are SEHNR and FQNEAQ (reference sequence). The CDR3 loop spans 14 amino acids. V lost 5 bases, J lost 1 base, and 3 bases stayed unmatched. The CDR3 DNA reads TGTGCCAGCAGCCAAGGGACAGGGAACACTGAAGCTTTCTTT. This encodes CASSQGTGNTEAFF.

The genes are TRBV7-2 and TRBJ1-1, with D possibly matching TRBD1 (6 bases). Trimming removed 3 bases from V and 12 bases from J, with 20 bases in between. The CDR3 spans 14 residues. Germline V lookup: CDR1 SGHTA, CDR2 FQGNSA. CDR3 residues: CASSFAGGPGGTFF. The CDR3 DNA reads TGTGCCAGCAGCTTTGCTGGGGGGCCCGGAGGTACTTTCTTT.

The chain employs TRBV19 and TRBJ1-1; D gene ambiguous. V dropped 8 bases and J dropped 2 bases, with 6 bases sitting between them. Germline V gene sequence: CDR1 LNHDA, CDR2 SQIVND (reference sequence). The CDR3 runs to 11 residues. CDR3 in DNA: TGTGCCAGTGGTTTAAACACTGAAGCTTTCTTT. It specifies CASGLNTEAFF.

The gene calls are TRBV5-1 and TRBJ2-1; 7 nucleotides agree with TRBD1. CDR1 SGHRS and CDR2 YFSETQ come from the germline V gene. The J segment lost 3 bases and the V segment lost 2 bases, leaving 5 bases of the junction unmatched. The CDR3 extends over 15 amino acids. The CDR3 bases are TGCGCCAGCAGCTTCGGGCAGGGGGACTACAATGAGCAGTTCTTC. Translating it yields CASSFGQGDYNEQFF.

CDR3 bases: TGCGCCAGCAGCCAAGACTTGGGGTCACCCCTCCACTTT. Its protein is CASSQDLGSPLHF. The rearrangement joins TRBV4-1 to TRBJ1-6; D not certain. The V gene lost 0 bases and the J gene lost 10 bases, with 7 bases spanning the gap. Germline assignment: CDR1 MGHRA and CDR2 YSYEKL. CDR3 length: 13 residues.

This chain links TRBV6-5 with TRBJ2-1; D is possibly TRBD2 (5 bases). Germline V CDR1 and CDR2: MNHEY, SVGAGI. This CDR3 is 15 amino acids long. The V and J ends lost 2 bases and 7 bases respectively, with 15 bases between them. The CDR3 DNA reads TGTGCCAGCAGTTACGTCGCTCTAGCCGGGAATGAGCAGTTCTTC. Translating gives CASSYVALAGNEQFF.

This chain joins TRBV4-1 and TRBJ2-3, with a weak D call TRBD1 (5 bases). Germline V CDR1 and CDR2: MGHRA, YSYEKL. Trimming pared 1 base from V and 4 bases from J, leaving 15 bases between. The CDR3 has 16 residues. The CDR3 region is CASSQATTAGADTQYF. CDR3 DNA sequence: TGCGCCAGCAGCCAAGCGACGACAGCTGGGGCAGATACGCAGTATTTT.

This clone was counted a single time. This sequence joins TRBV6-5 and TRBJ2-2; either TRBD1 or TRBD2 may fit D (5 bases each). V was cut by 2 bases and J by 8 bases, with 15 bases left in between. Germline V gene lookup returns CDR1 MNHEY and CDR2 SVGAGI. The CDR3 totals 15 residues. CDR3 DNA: TGTGCCAGCAGTTACGAGGGACCGCGGATGGGGGAGCTGTTTTTT. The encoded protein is CASSYEGPRMGELFF.

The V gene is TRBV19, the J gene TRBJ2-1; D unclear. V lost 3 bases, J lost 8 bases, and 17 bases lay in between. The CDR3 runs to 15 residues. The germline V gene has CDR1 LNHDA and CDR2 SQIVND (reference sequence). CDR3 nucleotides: TGTGCCAGTAGTATTGGTGACCGATCTGGGGATGAGCAGTTCTTC. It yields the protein CASSIGDRSGDEQFF.

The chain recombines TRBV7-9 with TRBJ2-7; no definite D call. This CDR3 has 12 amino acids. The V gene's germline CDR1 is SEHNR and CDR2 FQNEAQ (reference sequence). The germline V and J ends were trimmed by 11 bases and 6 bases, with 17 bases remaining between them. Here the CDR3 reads CAGTRSSGEQYF. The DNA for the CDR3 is TGTGCCGGAACGCGGTCCTCGGGCGAGCAGTACTTC.

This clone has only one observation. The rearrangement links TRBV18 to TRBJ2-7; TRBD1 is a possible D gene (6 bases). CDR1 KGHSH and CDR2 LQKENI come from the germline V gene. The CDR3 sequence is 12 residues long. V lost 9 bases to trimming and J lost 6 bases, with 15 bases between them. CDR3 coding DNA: TGTGCCAGTTCCGCAGGGGTCGGCGAGCAGTACTTC. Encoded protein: CASSAGVGEQYF.

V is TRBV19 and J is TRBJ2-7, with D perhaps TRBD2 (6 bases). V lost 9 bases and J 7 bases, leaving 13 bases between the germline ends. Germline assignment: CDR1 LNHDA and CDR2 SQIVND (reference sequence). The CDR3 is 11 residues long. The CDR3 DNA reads TGTGCCAGGGGACCACGGGGGGAGCAGTACTTC. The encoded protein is CARGPRGEQYF.

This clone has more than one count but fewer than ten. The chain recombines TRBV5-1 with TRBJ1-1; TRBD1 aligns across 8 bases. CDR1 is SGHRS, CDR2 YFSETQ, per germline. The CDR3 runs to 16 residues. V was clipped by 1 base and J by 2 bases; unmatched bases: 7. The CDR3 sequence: CASSLTAGGSNTEAFF. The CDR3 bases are TGCGCCAGCAGCTTGACAGCAGGGGGCTCCAACACTGAAGCTTTCTTT. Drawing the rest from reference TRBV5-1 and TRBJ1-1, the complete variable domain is KAGVTQTPRYLIKTRGQQVTLSCSPISGHRSVSWYQQTPGQGLQFLFEYFSETQRNKGNFPGRFSGRQFSNSRSEMNVSTLELGDSALYLCASSLTAGGSNTEAFFGQGTRLTVV.

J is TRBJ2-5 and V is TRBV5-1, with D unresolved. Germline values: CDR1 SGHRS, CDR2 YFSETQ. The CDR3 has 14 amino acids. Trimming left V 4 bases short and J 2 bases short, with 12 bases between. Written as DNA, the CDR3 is TGCGCCAGCAGCCAACCCCCGCCACAAGAGACCCAGTACTTC. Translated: CASSQPPPQETQYF.

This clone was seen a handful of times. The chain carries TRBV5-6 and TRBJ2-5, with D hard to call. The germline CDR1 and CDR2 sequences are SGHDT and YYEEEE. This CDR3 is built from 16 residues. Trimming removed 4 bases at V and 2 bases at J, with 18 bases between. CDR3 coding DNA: TGTGCCAGCAGCCCTACCCGGGCAGGTCGGCAAGAGACCCAGTACTTC. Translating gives CASSPTRAGRQETQYF.

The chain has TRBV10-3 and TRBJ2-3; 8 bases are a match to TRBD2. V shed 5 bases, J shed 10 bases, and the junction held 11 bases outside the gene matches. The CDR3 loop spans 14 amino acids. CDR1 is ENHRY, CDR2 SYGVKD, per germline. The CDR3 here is CAISSDSGVNAQYF. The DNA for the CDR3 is TGTGCCATCAGTTCGGATAGCGGGGTTAATGCGCAGTATTTT.

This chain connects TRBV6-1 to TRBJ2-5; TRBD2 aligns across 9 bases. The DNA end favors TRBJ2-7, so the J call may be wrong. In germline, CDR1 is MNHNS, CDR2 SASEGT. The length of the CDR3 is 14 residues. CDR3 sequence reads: CASSEGLAQDEQYF. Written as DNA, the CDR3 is TGTGCCAGCAGTGAGGGACTAGCCCAAGACGAGCAGTACTTC.

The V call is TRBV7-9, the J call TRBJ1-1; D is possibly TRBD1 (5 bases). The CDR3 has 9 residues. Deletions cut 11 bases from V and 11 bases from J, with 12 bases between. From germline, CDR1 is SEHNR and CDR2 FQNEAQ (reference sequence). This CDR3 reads CAGREGAFF. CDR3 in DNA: TGTGCCGGTCGCGAGGGGGCTTTCTTT.